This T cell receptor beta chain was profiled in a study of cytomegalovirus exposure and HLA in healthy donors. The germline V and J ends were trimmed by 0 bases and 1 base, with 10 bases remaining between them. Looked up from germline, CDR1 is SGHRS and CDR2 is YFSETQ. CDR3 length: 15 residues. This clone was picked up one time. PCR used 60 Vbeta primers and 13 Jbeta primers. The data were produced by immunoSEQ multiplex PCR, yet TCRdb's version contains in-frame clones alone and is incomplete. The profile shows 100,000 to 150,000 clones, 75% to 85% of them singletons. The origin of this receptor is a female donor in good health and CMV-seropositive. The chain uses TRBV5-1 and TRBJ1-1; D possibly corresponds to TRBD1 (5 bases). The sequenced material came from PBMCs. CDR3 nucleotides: TGCGCCAGCAGCTTGGGTGGGGCTTGGAACACTGAAGCTTTCTTT. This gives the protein CASSLGGAWNTEAFF.